These 22 T cell receptor beta chains share one sample of origin, sequenced in a study of OX40 agonist ivuxolimab in advanced cancers. Receptor libraries were prepared by the immunoSEQ multiplex PCR assay. This immuneACCESS table, as held by TCRdb, lists in-frame sequences with V and J called but not all clones. Of the missing ones, under half trace to an unresolved V gene in checked studies; the others have no known cause. The sample profile shows roughly 60,000 clones; 80% to 85% of them were found once. Jointly, the top ten make up about 4.5% of the sample. The specimen was CD4+ or CD8+ T cells sorted from blood, collected in a trial of the OX40 agonist ivuxolimab. The receptors were sampled from an adult with an advanced solid tumor such as melanoma, head and neck, liver or kidney cancer.

In its sample, this clone was seen once. The chain uses TRBV9 and TRBJ2-3, with D possibly TRBD2 on 7 matching bases. The germline gives CDR1 SGDLS, CDR2 YYNGEE. Trimming took off 0 bases at V and 2 bases at J, with 13 bases between the two ends. The CDR3 is made up of 16 amino acids. CDR3 sequence (DNA): TGTGCCAGCAGCGTAGTGGGGGGGCTGAACACAGATACGCAGTATTTT. It specifies CASSVVGGLNTDTQYF.

A few counts support this clone. The chain recombines TRBV27 with TRBJ2-3; the D is unclear. The germline CDR1 and CDR2 sequences are MNHEY and SMNVEV (reference sequence). The V end was cut by 2 bases, the J end by 1 base, with 4 bases between. This CDR3 spans 13 amino acids. The CDR3 region is CASSLRRTDTQYF. The CDR3 nucleotides are TGTGCCAGCAGTTTAAGACGCACAGATACGCAGTATTTT.

This chain joins TRBV2 and TRBJ2-1; D might be TRBD2 (6 bases). Germline V gives CDR1 SNHLY, CDR2 FYNNEI. The CDR3 is made up of 15 amino acids. Deletions cut 2 bases from V and 5 bases from J, with 13 bases between. CDR3 loop: CASSELAPGNNEQFF. As DNA, the CDR3 is TGTGCCAGCAGTGAACTAGCGCCGGGAAACAATGAGCAGTTCTTC.

This rearrangement joins TRBV19 to TRBJ2-7, with D maybe TRBD2 (5 bases). The CDR3 runs 13 residues. Between the trimmed V and J ends, which lost 3 bases and 4 bases, there was a span of 10 bases. Germline V lookup: CDR1 LNHDA, CDR2 SQIVND (reference sequence). This CDR3 is CASSMREGYEQYF. The CDR3 nucleotides read TGTGCCAGTAGTATGAGGGAAGGATACGAGCAGTACTTC.

The chain recombines TRBV10-3 with TRBJ2-7; no definite D call. Per the germline V gene, CDR1 is ENHRY and CDR2 is SYGVKD. CDR3 length equals 14 residues. Trimming cost V 3 bases and J 6 bases, with 15 bases left between them. CDR3 amino acids: CAISDPTLFGEQYF. In DNA form, the CDR3 reads TGTGCCATCAGTGATCCTACTCTGTTCGGCGAGCAGTACTTC.

The CDR3 protein is CASTIAGRDNEQFF. Here the CDR3 DNA reads TGTGCCAGCACCATTGCTGGACGGGACAATGAGCAGTTCTTC. The chain recombines TRBV9 with TRBJ2-1; no reliable D call. CDR3 length equals 14 residues. The ends were cut back, 6 bases at V and 5 bases at J, with 15 bases in the middle. Germline assignment: CDR1 SGDLS and CDR2 YYNGEE.

This clone has just one count. The chain carries TRBV6-4 and TRBJ2-7; TRBD1 or TRBD2 may be the D gene (5 bases each). The V end lost 0 bases, the J end lost 5 bases, and 14 bases lay between the germline ends. The germline CDR1 and CDR2 sequences are MRHNA and SNTAGT. This CDR3 region has 15 residues. Written as DNA, the CDR3 is TGTGCCAGCAGTGACTCGGGACGGTTCATCAACGAGCAGTACTTC. Encoded protein: CASSDSGRFINEQYF.

The genes are TRBV6-5 and TRBJ2-1; 8 bases are a match to TRBD1. Germline assignment: CDR1 MNHEY and CDR2 SVGAGI. The CDR3 sequence is 13 residues long. With 8 bases clipped from V and 2 bases from J, the junction kept 2 bases outside the gene matches. CDR3 residues: CASGRGPYNEQFF. CDR3 DNA: TGTGCCAGCGGCAGGGGGCCCTACAATGAGCAGTTCTTC.

This clone was picked up a small number of times. This chain joins TRBV18 and TRBJ2-5; D might be TRBD2 (5 bases). The CDR3 contains 14 residues. V was shortened by 3 bases and J by 5 bases, with 13 bases between the two germline ends. Germline V gene lookup returns CDR1 KGHSH and CDR2 LQKENI. The CDR3 sequence: CASSPPASRETQYF. As DNA, the CDR3 is TGTGCCAGCTCACCTCCTGCTAGCAGGGAGACCCAGTACTTC.

This sequence joins TRBV19 and TRBJ2-3, with D possibly matching TRBD1 (5 bases). Trimming cost V 5 bases and J 3 bases, with 15 bases left between them. The CDR3 is 15 amino acids. Germline-derived CDR1 and CDR2 are LNHDA and SQIVND (reference sequence). The CDR3 DNA reads as TGTGCCAGTAGTCGTGGGGCAGGGCGTACAGATACGCAGTATTTT. Translating it yields CASSRGAGRTDTQYF.

The rearrangement joins TRBV11-2 to TRBJ2-2; tentative D call: TRBD2 (6 bases). V lost 3 bases and J 5 bases, leaving 7 bases between the germline ends. The CDR3 spans 13 residues. Germline CDR1 and CDR2: SGHAT and FQNNGV. The CDR3 sequence: CASSFRETGELFF. CDR3 coding DNA: TGTGCCAGCAGCTTTCGGGAGACCGGGGAGCTGTTTTTT.

V is TRBV7-9 and J is TRBJ2-5; a possible D gene is TRBD2 (5 bases). CDR1 and CDR2 (germline): SEHNR, FQNEAQ (reference sequence). The CDR3 consists of 14 residues. The germline V and J ends were trimmed by 1 base and 5 bases, with 11 bases remaining between them. In DNA form, the CDR3 reads TGTGCCAGCAGCTTAGAGGGCCGGAGGGAGACCCAGTACTTC. Translation gives CASSLEGRRETQYF.

J is TRBJ2-1 and V is TRBV11-3; unclear D gene. Between the trimmed V and J ends, which lost 5 bases and 8 bases, there was a span of 25 bases. This CDR3 has 17 residues. CDR1 SGHNT and CDR2 YENEEA come from the germline V gene. The CDR3 loop is CASSQRWSELDADEQFF. In DNA, the CDR3 is TGTGCCAGCAGCCAAAGATGGTCAGAGCTGGACGCCGATGAGCAGTTCTTC.

This clone was recorded once. The chain couples TRBV19 to TRBJ2-2, with D hard to call. This CDR3 has 13 amino acids. The V and J ends lost 6 bases and 7 bases respectively, with 12 bases between them. Per germline, CDR1 LNHDA and CDR2 SQIVND (reference sequence). The CDR3: CASSVLGIGELFF. CDR3 bases: TGTGCCAGTAGCGTACTGGGGATCGGGGAGCTGTTTTTT.

This chain joins TRBV7-2 and TRBJ1-5; 8 positions agree with TRBD1. The CDR3 sequence is 15 residues long. J was trimmed by 6 bases and V by 5 bases; bases with no gene match: 9. Germline V gene data show CDR1 as SGHTA and CDR2 as FQGNSA. The CDR3 nucleotides read TGTGCCAGCAGCCCCCTCGACAGGGGCTTTCAGCCCCAGCATTTT. It translates to CASSPLDRGFQPQHF.

The V call is TRBV12-2, the J call TRBJ2-7; the D call TRBD2 from the table was never checked on the DNA. TRBV12-2 is designated a pseudogene. The CDR3 is 16 amino acids. For the CDR3, the DNA is TGTGCAAGTCGCTTAAACCTCCCTAGCACCTCCTACGAGCAGTACTTC. The encoded protein is CASRLNLPSTSYEQYF.

V gene TRBV6-5 combines with J gene TRBJ1-5, with unresolved D. The CDR3 is made up of 13 amino acids. V shed 5 bases and J shed 5 bases, with 10 bases lying between them. The germline CDR1 and CDR2 sequences are MNHEY and SVGAGI. CDR3 in amino acids: CASSEGGHQPQHF. The CDR3 DNA reads TGTGCCAGCAGTGAGGGCGGTCATCAGCCCCAGCATTTT.

The rearrangement joins TRBV27 to TRBJ2-3; D unresolved. Trimming pared 8 bases from V and 3 bases from J, leaving 9 bases between. From germline, CDR1 is MNHEY and CDR2 SMNVEV (reference sequence). This CDR3 has 12 residues. For the CDR3, the DNA is TGTGCCAGCGCACGGCAGACAGATACGCAGTATTTT. Its translation: CASARQTDTQYF.

V gene TRBV7-9 combines with J gene TRBJ2-7; 7 bases fit TRBD1. CDR1 is SEHNR and CDR2 is FQNEAQ in the germline V gene (reference sequence). CDR3 size: 13 residues. The V and J ends lost 6 bases and 3 bases, in that order; junction bases with no gene match: 5. In DNA, the CDR3 is TGTGCCAGCAGTTTCGGGACAGACTACGAGCAGTACTTC. Translating gives CASSFGTDYEQYF. The full variable domain, with the rest looked up from reference TRBV7-9 and TRBJ2-7, is DTGVSQNPRHKITKRGQNVTFRCDPISEHNRLYWYRQTLGQGPEFLTYFQNEAQLEKSRLLSDRFSAERPKGSFSTLEIQRTEQGDSAMYLCASSFGTDYEQYFGPGTRLTVT.

The J gene is TRBJ2-7, the V gene TRBV29-1; weak D call: TRBD1 (6 bases). The germline gives CDR1 SQVTM, CDR2 ANQGSEA. The CDR3 spans 13 residues. The V gene lost 4 bases and the J gene lost 6 bases, with 16 bases spanning the gap. The CDR3 region has the DNA TGCAGCGTTGTTGGACAGCCAGCCACCGAGCAGTACTTC. Translated, it gives CSVVGQPATEQYF.

This clone appeared a few times. The rearrangement links TRBV18 to TRBJ2-5, with 7 positions matching TRBD1. This CDR3 spans 14 amino acids. V lost 0 bases and J lost 7; bases outside the gene matches: 5. Germline CDR1 KGHSH, CDR2 LQKENI. As DNA, the CDR3 is TGTGCCAGCTCACCACCGGGACAGCCTTCGACCCAGTACTTC. As protein: CASSPPGQPSTQYF.

As for this clone: The same CDR3 can be traced to other DNA sequences in this sample. This chain joins TRBV7-2 and TRBJ2-1; D is undetermined. This CDR3 has 13 residues. V was cut by 5 bases and J by 3 bases, with 8 bases left in between. CDR1 is SGHTA and CDR2 is FQGNSA in the germline V gene. CDR3 DNA sequence: TGTGCCAGCAGCCTCGCTATCTACAATGAGCAGTTCTTC. This encodes CASSLAIYNEQFF.